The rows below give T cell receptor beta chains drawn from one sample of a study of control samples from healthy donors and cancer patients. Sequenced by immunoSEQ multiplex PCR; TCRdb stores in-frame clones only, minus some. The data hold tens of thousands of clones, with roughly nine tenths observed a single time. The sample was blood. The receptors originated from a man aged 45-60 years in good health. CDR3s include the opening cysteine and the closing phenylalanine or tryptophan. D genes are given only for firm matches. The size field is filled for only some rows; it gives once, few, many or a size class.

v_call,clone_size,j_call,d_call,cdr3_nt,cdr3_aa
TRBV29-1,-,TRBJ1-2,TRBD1,TGCAGCGTTGAAGTTCGACAGGGGGCCTATGGCTACACCTTC,CSVEVRQGAYGYTF
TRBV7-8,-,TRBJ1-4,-,TGTGCCAGCAGCATCAGACACGAAGAGAGGGAGGGGCTGTTTTTT,CASSIRHEEREGLFF
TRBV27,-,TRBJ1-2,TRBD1,TGTGCCAGCAGTTGGGGACAGGTCGGCTATGGCTACACCTTC,CASSWGQVGYGYTF
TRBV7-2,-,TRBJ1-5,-,TGTGCCAGCAGCTATGGACGGAGGGGGCCCCAGCATTTT,CASSYGRRGPQHF
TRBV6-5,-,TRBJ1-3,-,TGTGCCAGCAGTTACTCGGGGTACCGCTCTGGAAACACCATATATTTT,CASSYSGYRSGNTIYF
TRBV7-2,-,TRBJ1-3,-,TGTGCCAGCAGCTTAGACCTCAGTGGTGGAAACACCATATATTTT,CASSLDLSGGNTIYF
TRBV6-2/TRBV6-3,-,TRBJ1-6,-,TGTGCCAGCAGTTGGGACCTGAATTCACCCCTCCACTTT,CASSWDLNSPLHF
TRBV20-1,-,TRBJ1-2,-,TGCAGTGCCCCGGACAGCGGCTACACCTTC,CSAPDSGYTF
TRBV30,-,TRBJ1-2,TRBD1,TGTGCCTGGAGTGAACGACAGGGGATGTATGGCTACACCTTC,CAWSERQGMYGYTF
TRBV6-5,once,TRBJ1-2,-,TGTGCCAGCAGTCGAGGGAGGGACTATGGCTACACCTTC,CASSRGRDYGYTF
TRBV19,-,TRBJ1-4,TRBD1,TGTGCCAGTAGTATCGACAGGGCTGAAAAACTGTTTTTT,CASSIDRAEKLFF
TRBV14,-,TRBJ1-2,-,TGTGCCAGCAGCTGGATTGTTAATTATGGCTACACCTTC,CASSWIVNYGYTF
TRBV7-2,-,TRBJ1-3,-,TGTGCCAGCAGCTTAGCCCAGACATCTGGAAACACCATATATTTT,CASSLAQTSGNTIYF
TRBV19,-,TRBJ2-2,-,TGTGCCAGTAGGGCGGGGTGGAAGGGTACCGGGGAGCTGTTTTTT,CASRAGWKGTGELFF
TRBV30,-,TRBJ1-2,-,TGTGCCTGGAGTGTCCAGGGCCGGGGCTACACCTTC,CAWSVQGRGYTF
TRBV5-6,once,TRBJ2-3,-,TGTGCCAGCAGCACGGCCCCCGGCACAGATACGCAGTATTTT,CASSTAPGTDTQYF